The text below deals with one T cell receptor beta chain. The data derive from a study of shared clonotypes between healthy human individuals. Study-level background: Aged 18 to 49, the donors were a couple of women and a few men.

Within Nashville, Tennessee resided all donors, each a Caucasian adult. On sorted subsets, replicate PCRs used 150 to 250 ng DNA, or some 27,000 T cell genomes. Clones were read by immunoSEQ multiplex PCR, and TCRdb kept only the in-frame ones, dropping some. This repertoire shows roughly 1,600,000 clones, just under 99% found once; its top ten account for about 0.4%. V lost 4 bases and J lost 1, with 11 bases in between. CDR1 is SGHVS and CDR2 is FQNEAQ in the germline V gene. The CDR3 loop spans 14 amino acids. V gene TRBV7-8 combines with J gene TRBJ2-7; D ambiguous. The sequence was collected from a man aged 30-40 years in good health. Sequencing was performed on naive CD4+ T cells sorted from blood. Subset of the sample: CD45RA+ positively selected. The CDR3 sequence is CASSSQTVSYEQYF. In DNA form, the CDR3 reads TGTGCCAGCAGCTCACAGACTGTTTCCTACGAGCAGTACTTC. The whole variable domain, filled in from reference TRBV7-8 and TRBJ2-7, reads GAGVSQSPRYKVAKRGQDVALRCDPISGHVSLFWYQQALGQGPEFLTYFQNEAQLDKSGLPSDRFFAERPEGSVSTLKIQRTQQEDSAVYLCASSSQTVSYEQYFGPGTRLTVT.